This is a list of T cell receptor beta chains from one sample in a study of blood T cells in healthy people across ages. TCRdb used MiXCR to reprocess the 5' RACE reads, holding one entry per CDR3 protein. The sample yields 1.2 million to 1.5 million distinct CDR3 sequences, approximately 59% seen once. The sample was blood. These receptors were collected from a man younger than 35 in good health. Both conserved end residues are part of each CDR3. A D gene is named only where the DNA matches it firmly. Clone size is not always given. Where it is, it says once, few, many or a class for expanded clones.

NA	NA	TRBV7-9	TRBJ2-7	CASSLGPPTEQYF
NA	TRBD2	TRBV6-2/TRBV6-3	TRBJ2-1	CASSYAVGAGDYNEQFF
NA	TRBD2	TRBV20-1	NA	CSATRASGAYEQYF
few	NA	TRBV10-3	TRBJ1-1	CAISEDTEAFF
few	NA	TRBV6-5	TRBJ2-5	CASTFRVLGRETQYF
NA	NA	TRBV3-1	TRBJ2-3	CASSQGVRAQYF
NA	NA	TRBV7-2	NA	CASSLGSGAEQYF
NA	NA	TRBV12-3/TRBV12-4	NA	CASRPSGRLFYEQYF
once	NA	TRBV5-8	TRBJ2-7	CASEGVAGYYEQYF
few	NA	TRBV20-1	TRBJ2-5	CSAPPTGINRLETQYF
few	NA	TRBV20-1	TRBJ2-3	CSAGWISTDTQYF
NA	TRBD1	TRBV6-1	TRBJ2-5	CASSPTGGRQETQYF
NA	NA	TRBV27	TRBJ1-2	CASSPDGYNYGYTF
few	TRBD1	TRBV29-1	TRBJ2-5	CSVSGTGQETQYF
NA	NA	TRBV2	TRBJ1-4	CASSGRGANEKLFF
few	TRBD1	TRBV12-3/TRBV12-4	TRBJ2-7	CASSSPSGQGSPYEQYF
NA	NA	TRBV5-1	TRBJ1-2	CASSSEAVPGYTF
NA	TRBD2	TRBV7-2	TRBJ2-1	CASSPASGPYNEQFF
NA	NA	TRBV12-3/TRBV12-4	TRBJ1-2	CASSIRGLRGGYTF
NA	NA	TRBV29-1	TRBJ2-1	CSVDRRGYETQFF
NA	TRBD2	TRBV29-1	TRBJ2-7	CSVISLAGYEQYF
NA	TRBD2	TRBV27	TRBJ2-5	CASSLNGGDQETQYF
NA	TRBD1	TRBV20-1	TRBJ1-1	CSARTGSNTEAFF
NA	TRBD2	TRBV24-1	TRBJ2-1	CATSDRGLAGGIYNEQFF
NA	TRBD2	TRBV27	TRBJ2-5	CASIASTSGRIDEQYF
NA	TRBD1	TRBV7-9	TRBJ1-2	CASSSPLEDSGTGAYGYTF
NA	NA	TRBV4-1	TRBJ1-2	CASSQEGGRDGYTF
NA	NA	TRBV7-9	TRBJ1-2	CASSWTAGYTF
NA	NA	TRBV14	TRBJ2-3	CASSQFEAPGTLSRDTQYF
NA	TRBD1	TRBV7-9	TRBJ2-7	CASSLTRQGINEQYF
once	NA	TRBV6-1	TRBJ2-4	CASSVNSAKNIQYF
once	NA	TRBV11-1	TRBJ1-1	CASSQQWLTEAFF
NA	NA	TRBV3-1	TRBJ2-5	CASRPRVGQETQYF
NA	TRBD2	TRBV20-1	NA	CSASRRTSGGEQYF
NA	TRBD2	TRBV7-2	TRBJ2-3	CASSWETAGGITDTQYF
NA	TRBD2	TRBV27	TRBJ2-5	CASSSRLAGGPPPQSEQYF
NA	NA	TRBV18	TRBJ1-4	CASSPAGQVGEKLFF
once	NA	TRBV3-1	TRBJ1-5	CASSQDGGGRGINQPQHF
NA	NA	TRBV6-1	TRBJ2-1	CASSSWIGSSYNEQFF